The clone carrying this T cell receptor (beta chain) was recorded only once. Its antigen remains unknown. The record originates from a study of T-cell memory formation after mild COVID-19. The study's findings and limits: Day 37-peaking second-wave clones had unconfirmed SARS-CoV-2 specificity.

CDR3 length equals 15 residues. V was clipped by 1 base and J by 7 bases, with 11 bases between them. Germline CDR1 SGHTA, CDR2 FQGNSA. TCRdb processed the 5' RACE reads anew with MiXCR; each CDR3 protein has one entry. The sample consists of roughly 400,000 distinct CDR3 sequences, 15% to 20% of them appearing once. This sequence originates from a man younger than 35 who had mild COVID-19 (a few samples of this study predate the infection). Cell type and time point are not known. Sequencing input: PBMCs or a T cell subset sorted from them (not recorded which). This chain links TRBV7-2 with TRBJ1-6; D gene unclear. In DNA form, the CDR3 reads TGTGCCAGCAGCTTAGATAGGGATAGGAATTCACCCCTCCACTTT. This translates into CASSLDRDRNSPLHF.